A selection of T cell receptor beta chains follows, all from one sample in a study of shared clonotypes between healthy human individuals. The protocol was immunoSEQ multiplex PCR, while the TCRdb copy is restricted to in-frame clones and leaves out a portion. The sample includes some 2.1 million clones, just under 95% of them seen just once. The sequenced sample was naive CD8+ T cells from PBMCs. The receptor source for this set is a man between 18 and 29 years old in good health. Some clones in this sample may be carry-over from other donors' samples. Each CDR3 is given with its conserved first and last residue. The order of the fields is J gene, V gene, clone size, D gene, CDR3 DNA, CDR3 protein. The D gene is left open where the match is weak. The size of a clone is reported for some rows only, either as once, few or many, or as a class for expanded clones.

j_call: TRBJ1-4; v_call: TRBV6-4; clone_size: .; d_call: .; cdr3_nt: TGTGCCAGCAGGGACAGACAGATAAGACTCCCGGGGCCTTTT; cdr3_aa: CASRDRQIRLPGPF
j_call: TRBJ2-7; v_call: TRBV2; clone_size: .; d_call: TRBD2; cdr3_nt: TGTGCCAGCAGCCCAGCGGGAGGGCCCCACGAGCAGTACTTC; cdr3_aa: CASSPAGGPHEQYF
j_call: TRBJ2-3; v_call: TRBV18; clone_size: .; d_call: .; cdr3_nt: TGTGCCAGCTCACCACCTCTCCCGGCTAGCACAGATACGCAGTATTTT; cdr3_aa: CASSPPLPASTDTQYF
j_call: TRBJ2-7; v_call: TRBV29-1; clone_size: .; d_call: TRBD1; cdr3_nt: TGCAGCGTTTACAGGGGGCCCGAGCAGTACTTC; cdr3_aa: CSVYRGPEQYF
j_call: TRBJ2-2; v_call: TRBV4-1; clone_size: .; d_call: .; cdr3_nt: TGCGCCAGCAGCCCAACATTTTCCGGGGAGCTGTTTTTT; cdr3_aa: CASSPTFSGELFF
j_call: TRBJ2-7; v_call: TRBV7-2; clone_size: .; d_call: .; cdr3_nt: TGTGCCAGCAGCTTAATTTACCACGAGCAGTACTTC; cdr3_aa: CASSLIYHEQYF
j_call: TRBJ1-4; v_call: TRBV5-1; clone_size: .; d_call: .; cdr3_nt: TGCGCCAGCAGCTTGGGTAGTGAAGTGTTTGATGAAAAACTGTTTTTT; cdr3_aa: CASSLGSEVFDEKLFF
j_call: TRBJ2-1; v_call: TRBV27; clone_size: .; d_call: TRBD2; cdr3_nt: TGTGCCAGCAGTTTCCATCTGGGACTACAACTCAATGAGCAGTTCTTC; cdr3_aa: CASSFHLGLQLNEQFF
j_call: TRBJ1-1; v_call: TRBV7-9; clone_size: few; d_call: .; cdr3_nt: TGTGCCAGCAGCTTAGTGGGCTTGAACACTGAAGCTTTCTTT; cdr3_aa: CASSLVGLNTEAFF
j_call: TRBJ2-3; v_call: TRBV5-1; clone_size: .; d_call: .; cdr3_nt: TGCGCCAGCAGCTTGGGGGGGCTGGCGGGACGCGCCACAGATACGCAGTATTTT; cdr3_aa: CASSLGGLAGRATDTQYF
j_call: TRBJ2-2; v_call: TRBV7-9; clone_size: .; d_call: .; cdr3_nt: TGTGCCAGCAGCTTAACGGCCGGACAGACCGGGGAGCTGTTTTTT; cdr3_aa: CASSLTAGQTGELFF
j_call: TRBJ1-2; v_call: TRBV7-9; clone_size: .; d_call: .; cdr3_nt: TGTGCCAGCAGCCTTCAGGGGTTTTATGGCTACACCTTC; cdr3_aa: CASSLQGFYGYTF
j_call: TRBJ2-2; v_call: TRBV7-3; clone_size: .; d_call: .; cdr3_nt: TGTGCCAGCAGCTTAAACTCGGCGGGACATAAAGTGGGGGAGCTGTTTTTT; cdr3_aa: CASSLNSAGHKVGELFF
j_call: TRBJ2-4; v_call: TRBV13; clone_size: once; d_call: TRBD2; cdr3_nt: TGTGCCAGCAGCTTCGGCGGGAGAAACATTCAGTACTTC; cdr3_aa: CASSFGGRNIQYF
j_call: TRBJ1-2; v_call: TRBV2; clone_size: .; d_call: TRBD1; cdr3_nt: TGTGCCAGCAGGGAAGACAGGGCAGATGGCTACACCTTC; cdr3_aa: CASREDRADGYTF
j_call: TRBJ2-5; v_call: TRBV4-1; clone_size: .; d_call: TRBD2; cdr3_nt: TGCGCCAGCAGCCAACCTAGCGGACAAGAGACCCAGTACTTC; cdr3_aa: CASSQPSGQETQYF
j_call: TRBJ1-2; v_call: TRBV11-1; clone_size: .; d_call: .; cdr3_nt: TGTGCCAGCAGCTTATTTCCAGAGGAGGGCTATGGCTACACCTTC; cdr3_aa: CASSLFPEEGYGYTF
j_call: TRBJ1-2; v_call: TRBV11-2; clone_size: .; d_call: .; cdr3_nt: TGTGCCAGCAGCTTAGATTTTGGATACTATGGCTACACCTTC; cdr3_aa: CASSLDFGYYGYTF
j_call: TRBJ1-4; v_call: TRBV7-9; clone_size: .; d_call: .; cdr3_nt: TGTGCCAGCAGCTTCGGACGGGATGTGGAACTGTTTTTT; cdr3_aa: CASSFGRDVELFF
j_call: TRBJ1-6; v_call: TRBV30; clone_size: .; d_call: .; cdr3_nt: TGTGCCTGGACCGACGGCAGGCGAGATGGATGGTCACCCCTCCACTTT; cdr3_aa: CAWTDGRRDGWSPLHF
j_call: TRBJ1-5; v_call: TRBV5-6; clone_size: .; d_call: .; cdr3_nt: TGTGCCAGCAGCTTGGGGACCTCGAATCAGCCCCAGCATTTT; cdr3_aa: CASSLGTSNQPQHF
j_call: TRBJ2-7; v_call: TRBV7-9; clone_size: .; d_call: .; cdr3_nt: TGTGCCAGCAGCCAAGGGAACTCCTACGAGCAGTACTTC; cdr3_aa: CASSQGNSYEQYF
j_call: TRBJ2-2; v_call: TRBV6-6; clone_size: .; d_call: .; cdr3_nt: TGTGCCAGCAGTCCGATACAGCTAAACACCGGGGAGCTGTTTTTT; cdr3_aa: CASSPIQLNTGELFF
j_call: TRBJ1-1; v_call: TRBV5-5; clone_size: once; d_call: .; cdr3_nt: TGTGCCAGCAGCTTGGTCGGAACTTTCTTT; cdr3_aa: CASSLVGTFF
j_call: TRBJ1-4; v_call: TRBV7-9; clone_size: .; d_call: .; cdr3_nt: TGTGCCAGCAGCTTAGGGGGGCTTCGTGAAAAACTGTTTTTT; cdr3_aa: CASSLGGLREKLFF
j_call: TRBJ2-7; v_call: TRBV27; clone_size: .; d_call: .; cdr3_nt: TGTGCCAGTTCTCTCCGGGGGGCTTTGAGCGAGCAGTACTTC; cdr3_aa: CASSLRGALSEQYF
j_call: TRBJ2-2; v_call: TRBV6-1; clone_size: .; d_call: TRBD2; cdr3_nt: TGTGCCAGCAGTGAAGACAGGTGGGGACTAAAGGGAACCGGGGAGCTGTTTTTT; cdr3_aa: CASSEDRWGLKGTGELFF
j_call: TRBJ2-7; v_call: TRBV11-2; clone_size: .; d_call: TRBD1; cdr3_nt: TGTGCCAGCAGCTTGGCGGACAGGGCCTACGAGCAGTACTTC; cdr3_aa: CASSLADRAYEQYF
j_call: TRBJ2-3; v_call: TRBV5-3; clone_size: .; d_call: TRBD1; cdr3_nt: TGTGCCAGAAGCCGAACGACAGGGTCTAGGGATACGCAGTATTTT; cdr3_aa: CARSRTTGSRDTQYF
j_call: TRBJ2-1; v_call: TRBV7-8; clone_size: .; d_call: .; cdr3_nt: TGTGCCAGCAGCTTAGGGGGAGAGGACTTGACCCCCTACAATGAGCAGTTCTTC; cdr3_aa: CASSLGGEDLTPYNEQFF
j_call: TRBJ1-5; v_call: TRBV15; clone_size: .; d_call: .; cdr3_nt: TGTGCCACCAGCACCTCGCGGGGGCCCCAGCATTTT; cdr3_aa: CATSTSRGPQHF
j_call: TRBJ2-1; v_call: TRBV6-6; clone_size: .; d_call: .; cdr3_nt: TGTGCCAGCAGTTTCCGGGACTCCTCCTACAATGAGCAGTTCTTC; cdr3_aa: CASSFRDSSYNEQFF
j_call: TRBJ2-1; v_call: TRBV27; clone_size: .; d_call: .; cdr3_nt: TGTGCCAGCAGTTTACGACAGAATGAGCAGTTCTTC; cdr3_aa: CASSLRQNEQFF
j_call: TRBJ2-7; v_call: TRBV7-9; clone_size: once; d_call: .; cdr3_nt: TGTGCCAGCAGCTTAAATGGGCTGCAGGAGTCCGAGCAGTACTTC; cdr3_aa: CASSLNGLQESEQYF
j_call: TRBJ1-2; v_call: TRBV12-1; clone_size: .; d_call: .; cdr3_nt: TGTGCCAGCAGCACCGACGGGGGGGCTGGCTACACCTTC; cdr3_aa: CASSTDGGAGYTF
j_call: TRBJ1-1; v_call: TRBV2; clone_size: .; d_call: .; cdr3_nt: TGTGCCAGCAGTGATATCGGCAGGGTGAACACTGAAGCTTTCTTT; cdr3_aa: CASSDIGRVNTEAFF